This T cell receptor (beta chain) came from a study of human T cells and chemical hapten exposure. MiXCR, applied by TCRdb to the RACE reads, yields one record per CDR3 protein. Here the sample spans just over 80,000 distinct CDR3 sequences, approximately 12% being singletons. Study-wide results and limits: TCRs exceeding a frequency of 1 in 1000 stayed unchanged under DPC sensitization. Given that the donors had alopecia, their immune response may differ from that seen in healthy people.

The CDR3 extends over 11 amino acids. Germline V CDR1 and CDR2: ENHRY, SYGVKD. V gave up 0 bases and J gave up 8 bases, with 4 bases separating them. Turning to this clonotype: Its target is not known.

The sample's time point: patch test 1, 2 weeks after DPC sensitization. The treatment here: therapeutic diphenylcyclopropenone sensitization with weekly scalp DPC. Patches went on only after blood had been drawn each time. Sample: whole blood, taken in connection with sensitization to the hapten diphenylcyclopropenone (DPC). The sequence was collected from a woman aged 45-65 years with alopecia areata. Some clones in this sample may be carry-over from other donors' samples. The genes are TRBV10-3 and TRBJ1-2; D not certain. The DNA of the CDR3 is TGTGCCATCAGTGAGTCGAGGGGCTACACCTTC. It encodes CAISESRGYTF.